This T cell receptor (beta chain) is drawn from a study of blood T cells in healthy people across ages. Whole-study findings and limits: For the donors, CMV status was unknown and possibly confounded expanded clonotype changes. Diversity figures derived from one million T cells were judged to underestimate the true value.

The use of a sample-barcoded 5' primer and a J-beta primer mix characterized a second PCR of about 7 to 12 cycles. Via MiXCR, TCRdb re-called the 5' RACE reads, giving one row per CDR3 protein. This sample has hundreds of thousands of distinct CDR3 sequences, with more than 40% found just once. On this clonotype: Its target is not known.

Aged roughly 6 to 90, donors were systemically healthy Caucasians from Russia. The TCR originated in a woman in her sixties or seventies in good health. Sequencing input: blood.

The CDR3 protein is CASSLVGAGEEQYF. CDR3 nucleotides: TGTGCCAGCAGCTTAGTTGGGGCAGGGGAAGAGCAGTACTTC. V gene TRBV7-9 combines with J gene TRBJ2-5; TRBD1 is a possible D gene (6 bases). Germline CDR1 reads SEHNR; CDR2 reads FQNEAQ (reference sequence). The CDR3 loop spans 14 amino acids. Trimming left V 1 base short and J 11 bases short, with 17 bases between. Together with reference TRBV7-9 and TRBJ2-5, the CDR3 gives the full variable domain: DTGVSQNPRHKITKRGQNVTFRCDPISEHNRLYWYRQTLGQGPEFLTYFQNEAQLEKSRLLSDRFSAERPKGSFSTLEIQRTEQGDSAMYLCASSLVGAGEEQYFGPGTRLLVL.